Presented here are 11 T cell receptor beta chains from one specimen sequenced in a study of Tregs in tolerant kidney transplant recipients. Repertoires were generated with immunoSEQ multiplex PCR, while TCRdb's copy carries only in-frame clones and drops some. The profile shows 62,000 or so clones, roughly 98% of them singletons. The source was Tregs from blood, collected before the transplant. The receptor source for this set is a human donor who received a combined kidney and bone marrow transplant.

The chain joins TRBV6-5 to TRBJ2-7; a weak D match, TRBD2 (6 bases). The V end was cut by 1 base, the J end by 2 bases, with 12 bases between. Looked up from germline, CDR1 is MNHEY and CDR2 is SVGAGI. The CDR3 runs to 15 residues. CDR3 DNA sequence: TGTGCCAGCAGTTACTTTGCGGGATCGGCCTACGAGCAGTACTTC. This sequence encodes CASSYFAGSAYEQYF.

The CDR3 is CASSYAPRLNTEAFF. For the CDR3, the DNA is TGTGCCAGCAGTTACGCTCCGCGACTTAACACTGAAGCTTTCTTT. The V gene is TRBV6-5, the J gene TRBJ1-1; D call uncertain. V shed 2 bases and J shed 2 bases, with 12 bases lying between them. The CDR3 has 15 amino acids. The germline gives CDR1 MNHEY, CDR2 SVGAGI.

The rearrangement links TRBV19 to TRBJ1-1; tentative D call: TRBD1 (5 bases). The CDR3 totals 14 residues. The ends were cut back, 5 bases at V and 3 bases at J, with 13 bases in the middle. Per germline, CDR1 LNHDA and CDR2 SQIVND (reference sequence). The CDR3 DNA is TGTGCCAGTAGTGAAGACAGTGGGCACACTGAAGCTTTCTTT. This gives the protein CASSEDSGHTEAFF. Full variable domain (missing parts from reference TRBV19 and TRBJ1-1): DGGITQSPKYLFRKEGQNVTLSCEQNLNHDAMYWYRQDPGQGLRLIYYSQIVNDFQKGDIAEGYSVSREKKESFPLTVTSAQKNPTAFYLCASSEDSGHTEAFFGQGTRLTVV.

The V gene is TRBV7-2, the J gene TRBJ2-7; TRBD1 agrees at 9 bases. With 7 bases clipped from V and 6 bases from J, the junction kept 13 bases outside the gene matches. Germline V lookup: CDR1 SGHTA, CDR2 FQGNSA. This CDR3 has 15 amino acids. CDR3 in amino acids: CASTLTRDRVREQYF. In nucleotides, the CDR3 is TGTGCCAGCACCCTCACCCGGGACAGGGTACGCGAGCAGTACTTC.

The chain combines TRBV2 with TRBJ2-5; D is undetermined. Trimming took off 6 bases at V and 5 bases at J, with 16 bases between the two ends. CDR1 SNHLY and CDR2 FYNNEI come from the germline V gene. This CDR3 comprises 14 residues. Written as DNA, the CDR3 is TGTGCCAGCAGCCCGGGTCCCAGAAGGGAGACCCAGTACTTC. Translating it yields CASSPGPRRETQYF.

This rearrangement joins TRBV19 to TRBJ1-4, with unresolved D. V shed 2 bases and J shed 0 bases, with 7 bases lying between them. The CDR3 runs 15 residues. Germline V lookup: CDR1 LNHDA, CDR2 SQIVND (reference sequence). Here the CDR3 reads CASSIWEATNEKLFF. CDR3 DNA sequence: TGTGCCAGTAGTATATGGGAGGCAACTAATGAAAAACTGTTTTTT.

The rearrangement joins TRBV7-9 to TRBJ2-2; D is perhaps TRBD1 (6 bases). Germline loops: CDR1 SEHNR, CDR2 FQNEAQ (reference sequence). The CDR3 is made up of 14 amino acids. V gave up 1 base and J gave up 4 bases, with 7 bases separating them. The CDR3: CASSLGTATGELFF. CDR3 nucleotides: TGTGCCAGCAGCTTAGGGACAGCCACCGGGGAGCTGTTTTTT.

The chain has TRBV7-2 and TRBJ2-7; TRBD1 agrees at 9 bases. The germline V gene encodes CDR1 SGHTA and CDR2 FQGNSA. With 5 bases clipped from V and 2 bases from J, the junction kept 13 bases outside the gene matches. The CDR3 is 17 amino acids. The CDR3 DNA sequence: TGTGCCAGCAGCCCATCACTCTGGGACAGGGACCCCTACGAGCAGTACTTC. Encoded protein: CASSPSLWDRDPYEQYF.

The chain uses TRBV29-1 and TRBJ1-1; TRBD1 aligns across 9 bases. The J segment lost 6 bases and the V segment lost 3 bases, leaving 2 bases of the junction unmatched. CDR3 length: 12 residues. The germline V gene has CDR1 SQVTM and CDR2 ANQGSEA. Written as DNA, the CDR3 is TGCAGCGTTGATGACAGGGGGGCTGAAGCTTTCTTT. Translated: CSVDDRGAEAFF.

CDR3 DNA: TGTGCCAGTAGGGGCCCTATAACCTCCTACGAGCAGTACTTC. This translates into CASRGPITSYEQYF. This chain connects TRBV28 to TRBJ2-7, with a tentative D call TRBD1 (5 bases). This CDR3 spans 14 amino acids. Looked up from germline, CDR1 is MDHEN and CDR2 is SYDVKM. Trimming cost V 9 bases and J 0 bases, with 15 bases left between them.

This clone showed up just once. The gene calls are TRBV2 and TRBJ2-7; weak D call: TRBD1 (6 bases). Trimming removed 6 bases from V and 7 bases from J, with 13 bases in between. The CDR3 sequence is 12 residues long. CDR1 is SNHLY and CDR2 is FYNNEI in the germline V gene. This chain's CDR3 is CASRWTVGEQYF. Here the CDR3 DNA reads TGTGCCAGCAGGTGGACAGTGGGTGAGCAGTACTTC.